This T cell receptor (beta chain) was identified during a study of naive and memory T cell subsets. General observations from the study: Potentially, T cell activation and differentiation skew this RNA-based measurement.

Ligated cDNA underwent four rounds of PCR with nested alpha and beta constant region primers and SP2. A single record per CDR3 protein comes from TCRdb applying MiXCR to the 5' RACE reads. The data contain about 48,000 distinct CDR3 sequences, about 4.4% of them seen just once; the ten biggest clones take up roughly 0.8%. J lost 7 bases, V lost 2 bases, and 11 bases had no gene match. Per the germline V gene, CDR1 is SGHAT and CDR2 is FQNNGV. The CDR3 loop spans 16 amino acids. An oligonucleotide containing a UMI was ligated to the 3' end of TCR cDNA. Cells were not sorted; total RNA input targeted about 1 to 1000 ng. This clonotype was recorded at least ten times. The target antigen is unknown.

This TCR was recovered from a female donor in good health. This chain joins TRBV11-2 and TRBJ2-5, with 9 nucleotides matching TRBD1. CDR3 residues: CASSLRWGGTGTTQYF. CDR3 sequence (DNA): TGTGCCAGCAGCTTAAGGTGGGGCGGGACAGGGACGACCCAGTACTTC.